The rows below give T cell receptor beta chains drawn from one sample of a study of cytomegalovirus exposure and HLA in healthy donors. Data came from immunoSEQ multiplex PCR; TCRdb stores just in-frame clones and leaves some out. The repertoire holds roughly 250,000 clones, roughly 70% seen once, with about 2.2% in the top ten. Source material: PBMCs. These receptors were collected from a female donor in good health and CMV-seronegative. Each CDR3 is given with its conserved first and last residue.

v_call: TRBV6-1; j_call: TRBJ2-3; cdr3_aa: CASSYGNTQYF
v_call: TRBV5-4; j_call: TRBJ2-7; cdr3_aa: CASSSNRVHEQYF
v_call: TRBV5-5; j_call: TRBJ2-7; cdr3_aa: CASSSSWAGYEQYF
v_call: TRBV12-1; j_call: TRBJ2-2; cdr3_aa: CASSFVPRGGRSGFATGELFF
v_call: TRBV25-1; j_call: TRBJ2-5; cdr3_aa: CASSEYGPQETQYF
v_call: TRBV27; j_call: TRBJ2-7; cdr3_aa: CASSLRGMGYEQYF
v_call: TRBV20-1; j_call: TRBJ2-3; cdr3_aa: CSASPGSQYF
v_call: TRBV6-1; j_call: -; cdr3_aa: CAGSKLDGRNEQYF
v_call: TRBV30; j_call: TRBJ1-1; cdr3_aa: CAWSVRSSTEAFF
v_call: TRBV21-1; j_call: TRBJ2-7; cdr3_aa: CASRSGGLYSYEQYF
v_call: TRBV5-4; j_call: TRBJ1-1; cdr3_aa: CASSLAQGALEAFF
v_call: TRBV27; j_call: TRBJ1-1; cdr3_aa: CASSLGPNTEAFF
v_call: TRBV7-9; j_call: TRBJ1-2; cdr3_aa: CASSFLSRGGGYTF
v_call: TRBV27; j_call: TRBJ2-5; cdr3_aa: CASSPSRGGPQETQYF
v_call: TRBV7-9; j_call: TRBJ2-4; cdr3_aa: CASSSRDREAKNIQYF
v_call: TRBV6-5; j_call: TRBJ1-3; cdr3_aa: CASSPDKGQGNTIYF
v_call: TRBV7-9; j_call: TRBJ2-7; cdr3_aa: CASSPFAGHYEQYF
v_call: TRBV28; j_call: TRBJ2-3; cdr3_aa: CASSLRGHTQYF
v_call: TRBV7-9; j_call: TRBJ2-3; cdr3_aa: CASSYSLSRTDTQYF
v_call: TRBV25-1; j_call: TRBJ2-2; cdr3_aa: CASSEIFGDTGELFF
v_call: TRBV2; j_call: TRBJ1-1; cdr3_aa: CASSEEGMRTKAFF
v_call: TRBV11-2; j_call: TRBJ1-4; cdr3_aa: CASKSSIRTNEKLFF
v_call: TRBV5-1; j_call: TRBJ2-7; cdr3_aa: CASSIDRPYEQYF